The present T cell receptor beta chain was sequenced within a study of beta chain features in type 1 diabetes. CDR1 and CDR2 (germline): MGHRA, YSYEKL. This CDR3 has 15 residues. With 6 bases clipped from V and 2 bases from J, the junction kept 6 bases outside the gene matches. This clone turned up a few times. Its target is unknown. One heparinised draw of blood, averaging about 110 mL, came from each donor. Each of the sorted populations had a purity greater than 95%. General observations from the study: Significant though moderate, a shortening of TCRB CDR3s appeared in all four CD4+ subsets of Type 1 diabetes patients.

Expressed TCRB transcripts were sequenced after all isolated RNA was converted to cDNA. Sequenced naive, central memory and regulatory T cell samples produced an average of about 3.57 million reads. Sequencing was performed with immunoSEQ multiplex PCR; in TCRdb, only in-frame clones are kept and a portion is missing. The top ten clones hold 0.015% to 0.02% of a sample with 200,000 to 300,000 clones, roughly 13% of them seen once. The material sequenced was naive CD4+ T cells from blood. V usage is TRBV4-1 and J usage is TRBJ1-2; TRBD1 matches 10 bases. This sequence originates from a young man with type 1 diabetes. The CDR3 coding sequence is TGCGCCAGCAGGCCCCCGGGACAGGGGAACTATGGCTACACCTTC. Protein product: CASRPPGQGNYGYTF.